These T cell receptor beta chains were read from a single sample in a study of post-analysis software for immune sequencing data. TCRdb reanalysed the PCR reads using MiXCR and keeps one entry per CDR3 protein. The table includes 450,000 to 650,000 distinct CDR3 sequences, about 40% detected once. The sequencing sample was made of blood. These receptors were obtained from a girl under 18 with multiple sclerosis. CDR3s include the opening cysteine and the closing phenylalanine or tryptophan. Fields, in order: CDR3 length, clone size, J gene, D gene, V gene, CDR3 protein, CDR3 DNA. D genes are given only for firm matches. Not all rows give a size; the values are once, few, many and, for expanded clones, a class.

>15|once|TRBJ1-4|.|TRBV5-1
CASRPGNSANEKLFF
TGCGCCAGCAGACCAGGGAACTCCGCTAATGAAAAACTGTTTTTT
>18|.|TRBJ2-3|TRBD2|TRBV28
CASSLWPRTSGERDTQYF
TGTGCCAGCAGTTTATGGCCCCGGACTAGCGGGGAACGCGATACGCAGTATTTT
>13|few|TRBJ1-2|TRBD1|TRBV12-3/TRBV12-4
CASSVGQGRGYTF
TGTGCCAGCAGTGTTGGACAGGGGAGAGGCTACACCTTC
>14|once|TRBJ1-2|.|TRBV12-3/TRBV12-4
CASRRDSDAYGYTF
TGTGCCAGCAGAAGAGACAGTGATGCTTATGGCTACACCTTC
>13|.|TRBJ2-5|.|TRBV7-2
CASSWGGLETQYF
TGTGCCAGCAGCTGGGGCGGGCTAGAGACCCAGTACTTC
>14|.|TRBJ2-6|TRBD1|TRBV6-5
CASRGQGLSNVLTF
TGTGCCAGCAGGGGACAGGGTTTATCCAACGTCCTGACTTTC
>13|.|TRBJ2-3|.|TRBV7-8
CASSLARANTQYF
TGTGCCAGCAGCTTGGCGAGAGCGAATACGCAGTATTTT
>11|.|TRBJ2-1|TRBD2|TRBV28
CASGERGPWFF
TGTGCCAGCGGGGAGCGGGGGCCCTGGTTCTTC
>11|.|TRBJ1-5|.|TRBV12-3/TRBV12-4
CASSRGQPQHF
TGTGCCAGCAGTCGAGGGCAGCCCCAGCATTTT
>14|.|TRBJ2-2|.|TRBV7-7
CASSLAPSTGELFF
TGTGCCAGCAGCTTAGCCCCGAGCACCGGGGAGCTGTTTTTT
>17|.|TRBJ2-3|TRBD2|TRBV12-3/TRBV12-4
CASSLSGTSRSTDAQYF
TGTGCCAGCAGTTTATCGGGGACTAGCAGAAGCACAGATGCGCAGTATTTT
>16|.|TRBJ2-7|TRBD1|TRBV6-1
CASSARGGTGLYEQYF
TGTGCCAGCAGTGCCCGAGGTGGGACAGGGCTCTACGAGCAGTACTTC
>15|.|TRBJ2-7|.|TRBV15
CATSRDKTEPYEQYF
TGTGCCACCAGCAGAGATAAGACCGAACCCTACGAGCAGTACTTC
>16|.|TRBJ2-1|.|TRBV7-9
CASSLLTSVRYNEQFF
TGTGCCAGCAGCTTATTGACATCCGTTCGGTACAATGAGCAGTTCTTC
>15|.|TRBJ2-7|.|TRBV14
CASSPLGRRTYEQYF
TGTGCCAGCAGCCCCCTGGGTAGAAGGACCTACGAGCAGTACTTC
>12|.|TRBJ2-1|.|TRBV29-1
CSVERSYNEQFF
TGCAGCGTTGAGCGTTCCTACAATGAGCAGTTCTTC
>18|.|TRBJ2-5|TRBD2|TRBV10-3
CAISESDSGRRRQETQYF
TGTGCCATCAGTGAGTCTGATAGCGGGAGAAGGCGCCAAGAGACCCAGTACTTC